This TCR beta chain came from a study of immune characteristics of hereditary and idiopathic chronic pancreatitis. The pancreas tissue came from patients undergoing total pancreatectomy with islet autotransplantation. TCR beta sequencing used genomic DNA from unsorted bulk pancreas tissue. Profiled with immunoSEQ multiplex PCR; TCRdb holds only in-frame clones, not every one. The table lists under 2,000 clones, roughly 85% of them singletons, with approximately 7.7% in the top ten. The length of the CDR3 is 15 residues. J lost 5 bases, V lost 5 bases, and 6 bases had no gene match. The germline V gene encodes CDR1 MNHEY and CDR2 SVGAGI. Study-wide points: Because tissue was from TPIAT only, disease duration differences may confound results. Hereditary and idiopathic cases differed in TRBV10, TRBV19, TRBV23 and TRBV5 usage.

This clone was seen a handful of times. The target antigen is unknown. The origin of this receptor is a human donor with chronic pancreatitis. The sequenced sample consisted of pancreas tissue with hereditary chronic pancreatitis. The genes are TRBV6-5 and TRBJ1-1; the match to TRBD1 covers 12 bases. In DNA, the CDR3 is TGTGCCAGCAGTATTGGGGACAGGGGGCGAACTGAAGCTTTCTTT. Encoded protein: CASSIGDRGRTEAFF.